The text below deals with one T cell receptor (beta chain). Its antigen remains unidentified. Per-base quality was not reported, and no clone a single base away is much larger than it. This record belongs to a study of blood T cell repertoires in COVID-19 (dated by TCRdb to about 2020). In the study overall: Samples covering the acute and convalescent phases of COVID-19 were provided by collaborators in the United States, Italy and Spain. HLA class I and class II types, where available, came from metadata supplied by the sample provider rather than from assay-based typing. The dataset comprised deeply sampled blood TCRbeta repertoires from subjects exposed to, actively infected with, or recovered from COVID-19. Sample metadata almost always included a de-identified subject ID, COVID-19 status, age in years and sex. The samples were drawn from two sources: the first 160 participants of the ongoing ImmuneRACE study, and 950 to 1,500 subjects contributed by 6 global collaborators. The material from the prospective study consisted of cDNA or gDNA derived from T cells, B-cell-depleted T cells, or PBMCs. A freely available public database, intended as a resource for researchers studying the immune response to SARS-CoV-2, is where the repertoires were released.

The immunoSEQ Assay, a bias-controlled multiplex PCR, was used to amplify TCRbeta CDR3 regions from genomic DNA. The original pipeline was this. The number of nucleated cells in each sample was estimated from the amplification of reference gene primers within the assay. Sequence reads were collapsed and filtered to measure the absolute abundance of every unique TCRbeta CDR3 rearrangement. For each sample, productive Simpson clonality was calculated as the square root of Simpson's diversity index across productive rearrangements. Sourced from immuneACCESS, this table was stored by TCRdb with only in-frame sequences that have V and J called. A share of the clones is absent; for the studies checked, an unresolved V gene accounts for under half, and the remainder has no known explanation. V and J calls and clone size are copied from that table; D and trimming were computed from the DNA. The sample table contains under 150,000 clones; only one count was recorded for less than 85% of them. Jointly, the top ten make up 2% to 2.5% of the sample.

Each collaborating institution followed its own protocols to collect whole blood in K2EDTA tubes. For TCRbeta analysis, collaborators shipped samples as frozen whole blood, isolated PBMCs, or DNA extracted from either of those sample types. Broader findings and caveats from the paper: The amount of clinical and demographic metadata varied by source and participant and was provided uncurated.

CDR1 is given as PRHDT and CDR2 as FYEKMQ, both from the germline V gene (reference sequence). V was cut back by 5 bases and J by 0 bases, leaving a gap of 19 bases between them. The CDR3 sequence holds 17 residues, the cysteine and phenylalanine included. The only DNA kept is the CDR3, 51 bases in frame from the first base. The sequence links TRBV13 to TRBJ1-2; TRBD1 could be the D gene, as 6 bases match. Material for sequencing was peripheral blood. The clonotype comes from a man aged 25-40 years with acute or convalescent COVID-19. The CDR3 sequence is CASSAGPDREANYGYTF. The DNA sequence reads TGTGCCAGCAGCGCGGGCCCGGACAGAGAAGCTAACTATGGCTACACCTTC.